The clone carrying this T cell receptor (beta chain) has at least ten counts. Antigen specificity is unknown. This record belongs to a study of T-cell memory formation after mild COVID-19. V lost 0 bases to trimming and J lost 3 bases, with 7 bases between them. CDR1 and CDR2 from the germline V gene are SGHRS and YFSETQ. The length of the CDR3 is 13 residues. The study's findings and limits: Detection of some responders pre-infection suggested pre-existing cross-reactive memory T cells participated. A balance of CD4 and CD8 characterized clones contracting day 15 to 85, whereas later expanders leaned CD4+.

TCRdb reanalysed the 5' RACE reads using MiXCR and keeps one entry per CDR3 protein. The sample includes about 270,000 distinct CDR3 sequences, 15% to 19% of them seen just once. The origin of this receptor is an adult woman who had mild COVID-19 (a few samples of this study predate the infection). Cell type and time point are not known. Source material: PBMCs or a T cell subset sorted from them (not recorded which). This chain connects TRBV5-1 to TRBJ2-7, with no clear D. The DNA of the CDR3 is TGCGCCAGCAGCTTGGACAGACGCTACGAGCAGTACTTC. This encodes CASSLDRRYEQYF.